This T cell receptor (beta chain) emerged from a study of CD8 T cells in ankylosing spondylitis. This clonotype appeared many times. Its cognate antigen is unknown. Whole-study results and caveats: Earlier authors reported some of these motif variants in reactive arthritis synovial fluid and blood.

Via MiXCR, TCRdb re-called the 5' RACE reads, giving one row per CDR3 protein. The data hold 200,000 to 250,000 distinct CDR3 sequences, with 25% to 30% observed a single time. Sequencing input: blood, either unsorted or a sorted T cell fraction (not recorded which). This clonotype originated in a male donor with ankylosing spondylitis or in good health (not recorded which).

The CDR3 DNA reads as TGCCGTGGCGGGGGTGCGGGCTATGGCTACACCTTC. Its translation: CRGGGAGYGYTF. The rearrangement links TRBV29-1 to TRBJ1-2, with a weak D call TRBD1 (5 bases). The CDR3 loop spans 12 amino acids. Germline CDR1 is SQVTM and CDR2 is ANQGSEA.